This T cell receptor (beta chain) originates from a study of T cell responses to AZD1222 COVID-19 vaccine. Study-level points and caveats: Among those given AZD1222, only six were seropositive at baseline. The donor cohort was predominantly white British with a female majority, and clonal diversity may have been underestimated. Spike-wide vaccine-associated CD4 TCRs dominated at 160-218 and 743-854. Nearly half of the spike-specific TCRs reportedly recognize variant regions that carry no mutations.

Points on this clone: What it recognizes is unknown.

Measured with immunoSEQ multiplex PCR; TCRdb has only the in-frame clones, and not every one. Of some 130,000 clones in the sample, 87% were seen once. Germline V gives CDR1 KGHSH, CDR2 LQKENI. Between the trimmed V and J ends, which lost 6 bases and 2 bases, there was a span of 14 bases. The length of the CDR3 is 15 residues. The receptor was isolated from an adult who received the AZD1222 COVID-19 vaccine. The sample was peripheral blood, taken 28 days after the second AZD1222 dose. This chain connects TRBV18 to TRBJ1-5, with D unclear. CDR3 sequence (DNA): TGTGCCAGCTCCCCGGCCGGCGAGGGCAATCAGCCCCAGCATTTT. Translation: CASSPAGEGNQPQHF. The variable domain in full, completed from reference TRBV18 and TRBJ1-5, reads NAGVMQNPRHLVRRRGQEARLRCSPMKGHSHVYWYRQLPEEGLKFMVYLQKENIIDESGMPKERFSAEFPKEGPSILRIQQVVRGDSAAYFCASSPAGEGNQPQHFGDGTRLSIL.